A selection of T cell receptor beta chains follows, all from one sample in a study of blood T cell repertoires in COVID-19. TCRdb's copy holds only in-frame clones and misses some; the assay was immunoSEQ multiplex PCR. The profile covers roughly 180,000 clones, with around 87% appearing a single time and roughly 2.9% taken by the ten largest. Sequenced input: peripheral blood. The receptors were gathered from a woman aged 25 to 39 with active or convalescent COVID-19. The CDR3 runs from the conserved cysteine through the conserved F or W. A D gene is named only where the DNA matches it firmly. Only some rows state a clone size, as once, few, many or a class for expanded clones.

clone size,D gene,J gene,V gene,CDR3 protein,CDR3 DNA
.,.,TRBJ1-5,TRBV6-5,CASSYPGNQPQHF,TGTGCCAGCAGTTACCCAGGGAATCAGCCCCAGCATTTT
few,TRBD1,TRBJ1-2,TRBV28,CASRLLPRGPNYGYTF,TGTGCCAGCAGACTCCTCCCCAGGGGGCCTAACTATGGCTACACCTTC
few,TRBD2,TRBJ2-7,TRBV28,CASSLLAGRGIAYEQYF,TGTGCCAGCAGTTTATTGGCCGGGAGGGGAATTGCCTACGAGCAGTACTTC
.,.,TRBJ2-7,TRBV10-2,CASSEFGGPSYEQYF,TGCGCCAGCAGTGAGTTCGGGGGACCCTCCTACGAGCAGTACTTC
.,.,TRBJ2-3,TRBV7-2,CASSSQGSTDTQYF,TGTGCCAGCAGCTCTCAGGGGAGCACAGATACGCAGTATTTT
.,.,TRBJ1-4,TRBV11-2,CASSLEDSRVEKLFF,TGTGCCAGCAGCTTAGAGGACAGTAGGGTGGAAAAACTGTTTTTT
.,.,TRBJ2-4,TRBV5-4,CASSLEYQGAKNIQYF,TGTGCCAGCAGCTTGGAATATCAGGGAGCCAAAAACATTCAGTACTTC
.,.,TRBJ2-1,TRBV11-3,CASTEGGMEYNEQFF,TGTGCCAGCACCGAGGGGGGGATGGAGTACAATGAGCAGTTCTTC
once,.,TRBJ2-7,TRBV10-2,CASSESQEGTYEQYF,TGCGCCAGCAGTGAGTCTCAGGAGGGGACCTACGAGCAGTACTTC
.,TRBD2,TRBJ2-3,TRBV11-2,CASSLPFQRAGGDTDTQYF,TGTGCCAGCAGCTTACCGTTTCAGAGAGCGGGAGGGGACACAGATACGCAGTATTTT
once,TRBD1,TRBJ1-2,TRBV28,CASSLLGQAWRSGYTF,TGTGCCAGCAGTTTATTGGGACAGGCCTGGCGATCTGGCTACACCTTC
.,.,TRBJ2-3,TRBV3-1/TRBV3-2,CASSRTWEGTQYF,TGTGCCAGCAGCCGGACTTGGGAAGGTACGCAGTATTTT
.,.,TRBJ2-7,TRBV5-6,CASSFSLEPLAYEQYF,TGTGCCAGCAGCTTCTCTCTGGAGCCCCTCGCCTACGAGCAGTACTTC
.,.,TRBJ2-1,TRBV19,CASTSGESSYNEQFF,TGTGCCAGTACCTCAGGCGAAAGCTCCTACAATGAGCAGTTCTTC
.,.,TRBJ1-5,TRBV2,CASSRGNQPQHF,TGTGCCAGCAGTCGAGGCAATCAGCCCCAGCATTTT